This T cell receptor (beta chain) was documented in a study of cytomegalovirus exposure and HLA in healthy donors. For the study at large: One earlier analysis, a look at 150 million to 200 million T cells, found about 110 million unique TCR beta sequences. Study-level points and caveats: In a later analysis, V- and J-gene trimming of beta chains associated with a DCLRE1C missense variant, replicated independently. In an earlier analysis, in about 530 donors, most V segments appeared productive either ~87% or ~30% of the time.

Germline lookup yields CDR1 SGHNT and CDR2 YYREEE (reference sequence). V lost 0 bases to trimming and J lost 3 bases; unmatched junction nucleotides: 16. This CDR3 is built from 20 residues. PCR involved 60 Vbeta and 13 Jbeta primers. The data were produced by immunoSEQ multiplex PCR, yet TCRdb's version contains in-frame clones alone and is incomplete. Here the sample spans around 200,000 clones, under 80% being singletons. This clone was recorded a few times. Its cognate antigen is unknown. The sample consisted of PBMCs. The clonotype originates from a man aged 35 to 55 in good health and CMV-seronegative. The chain uses TRBV5-4 and TRBJ2-7, with 12 bases matching TRBD1. Here the CDR3 reads CASSLDGGQGAARGHYEQYF. The CDR3 DNA reads as TGTGCCAGCAGCTTGGACGGGGGACAGGGGGCCGCTAGGGGACACTACGAGCAGTACTTC. Supplemented by reference TRBV5-4 and TRBJ2-7, the full variable domain reads ETGVTQSPTHLIKTRGQQVTLRCSSQSGHNTVSWYQQALGQGPQFIFQYYREEENGRGNFPPRFSGLQFPNYSSELNVNALELDDSALYLCASSLDGGQGAARGHYEQYFGPGTRLTVT.